This T cell receptor beta chain was recovered during a study of blood T cell repertoires in COVID-19. The CDR3 loop spans 15 amino acids. V was trimmed by 2 bases and J by 2 bases, leaving 10 bases between them. In germline, CDR1 is SGHTA, CDR2 FQGNSA. In the original analysis: Quantification of nucleated cells was approximated via reference gene primer amplification. The table came from immunoSEQ multiplex PCR; TCRdb's copy has only in-frame clones and leaves some out. That table furnishes V, J and clone size, whereas the DNA furnished D and trimming. The sample has roughly 150,000 clones, approximately 91% seen once. The Seattle patients joined while their infection was active and were tracked longitudinally afterward.

This chain joins TRBV7-2 and TRBJ1-3, with D tentatively TRBD1 (5 bases). The source material was peripheral blood. The origin of this receptor is a man between 18 and 29 years old with COVID-19, enrolled during active disease. CDR3 residues: CASSLWAGPGNTIYF. In nucleotides, the CDR3 is TGTGCCAGCAGCTTATGGGCAGGGCCTGGAAACACCATATATTTT.